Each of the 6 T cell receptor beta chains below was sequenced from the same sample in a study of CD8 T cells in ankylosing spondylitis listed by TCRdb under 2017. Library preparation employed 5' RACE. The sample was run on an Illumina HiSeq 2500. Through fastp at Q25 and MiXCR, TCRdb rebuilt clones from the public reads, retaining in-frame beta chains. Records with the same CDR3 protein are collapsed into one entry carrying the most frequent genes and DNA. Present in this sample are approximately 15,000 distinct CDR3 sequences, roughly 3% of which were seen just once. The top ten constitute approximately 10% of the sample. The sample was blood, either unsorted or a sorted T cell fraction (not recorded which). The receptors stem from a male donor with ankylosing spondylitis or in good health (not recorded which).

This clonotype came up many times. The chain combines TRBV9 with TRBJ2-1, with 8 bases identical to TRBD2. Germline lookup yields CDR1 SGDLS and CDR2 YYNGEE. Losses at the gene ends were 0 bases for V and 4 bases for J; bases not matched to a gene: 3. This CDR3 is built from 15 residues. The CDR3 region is CASSVEVAGYNEQFF. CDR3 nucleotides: TGTGCCAGCAGCGTAGAGGTAGCGGGGTACAATGAGCAGTTCTTC.

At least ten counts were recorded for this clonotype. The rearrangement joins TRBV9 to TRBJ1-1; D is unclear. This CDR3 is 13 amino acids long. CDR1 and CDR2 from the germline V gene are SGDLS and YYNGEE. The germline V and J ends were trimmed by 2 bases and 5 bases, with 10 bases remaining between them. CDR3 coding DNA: TGTGCCAGCAGCGTCTCGGGGTGGACTGAAGCTTTCTTT. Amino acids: CASSVSGWTEAFF.

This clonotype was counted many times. In nucleotides, the CDR3 is TGTGCCAGCAGCGTAGTTCCGGGGGGAAGATACGAGCAGTACTTC. Translated, it gives CASSVVPGGRYEQYF. The chain uses TRBV9 and TRBJ2-7; 7 nucleotides match TRBD2. J gave up 4 bases and V 0 bases, and 7 bases lay outside the gene matches. CDR1 SGDLS and CDR2 YYNGEE come from the germline V gene. The CDR3 loop spans 15 amino acids.

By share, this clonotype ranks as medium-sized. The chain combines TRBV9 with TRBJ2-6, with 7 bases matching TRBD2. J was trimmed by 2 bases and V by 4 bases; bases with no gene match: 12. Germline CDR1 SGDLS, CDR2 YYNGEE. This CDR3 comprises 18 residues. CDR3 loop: CASSQRRLATTGANVLTF. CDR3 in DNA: TGTGCCAGCAGCCAGCGACGACTAGCTACCACTGGGGCCAACGTCCTGACTTTC.

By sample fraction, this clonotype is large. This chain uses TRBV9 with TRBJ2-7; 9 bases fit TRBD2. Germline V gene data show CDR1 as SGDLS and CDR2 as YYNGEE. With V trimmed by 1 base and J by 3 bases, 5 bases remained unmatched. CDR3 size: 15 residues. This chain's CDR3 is CASSVTSSGIYEQYF. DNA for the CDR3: TGTGCCAGCAGCGTAACCTCTAGCGGGATCTACGAGCAGTACTTC.

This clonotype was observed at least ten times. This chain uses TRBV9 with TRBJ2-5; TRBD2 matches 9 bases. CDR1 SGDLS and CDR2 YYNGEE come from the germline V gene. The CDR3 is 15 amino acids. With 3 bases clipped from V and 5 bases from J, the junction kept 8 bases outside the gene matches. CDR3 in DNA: TGTGCCAGCAGCGCGGATTCGGCGGGGGGGGAGACCCAGTACTTC. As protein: CASSADSAGGETQYF.